This is a list of T cell receptor beta chains from one sample in a study of T cells in Graves' hyperthyroidism and ophthalmopathy. One entry per CDR3 protein results from TCRdb running MiXCR on the multiplex PCR reads. Altogether some 270,000 distinct CDR3 sequences are present, approximately 25% being singletons, with the ten largest covering 35% to 40%. The sample was blood. The receptors originated from a woman in her 40s with Graves' ophthalmopathy. The CDR3 runs from the conserved cysteine through the conserved F or W. Fields, in order: clone size, D gene, J gene, V gene, CDR3 protein, CDR3 DNA. A D gene is named only where the DNA matches it firmly. Some rows mark clone size as missing; the rest say once, few, many or name a class of expanded clone.

NA TRBD2 TRBJ2-5 TRBV28 CATSGDQETQYF TGTGCCACGAGCGGGGATCAAGAGACCCAGTACTTC
many NA TRBJ2-2 TRBV5-1 CASSWTGTPNTGELFF TGCGCCAGCAGCTGGACCGGGACACCGAACACCGGGGAGCTGTTTTTT
NA NA TRBJ2-5 TRBV11-2 CASRLGQETQYF TGTGCCAGCAGGCTTGGACAAGAGACCCAGTACTTC
NA TRBD1 TRBJ2-7 TRBV6-1 CASSRRDRAVEQYF TGTGCCAGCAGTCGGCGGGACAGGGCTGTCGAGCAGTACTTC
NA TRBD2 TRBJ2-5 TRBV20-1 CSARDGREGQETQYF TGCAGTGCTAGAGACGGGCGGGAGGGCCAGGAGACCCAGTACTTC
many TRBD1 TRBJ2-7 TRBV7-3 CASSLDRGSEQYF TGTGCCAGCAGCCTGGACAGGGGGAGCGAGCAGTACTTC
many TRBD2 TRBJ2-2 TRBV12-3/TRBV12-4 CASSPPQAGVGTGELFF TGTGCCAGCAGTCCCCCCCAAGCGGGAGTTGGTACCGGGGAGCTGTTTTTT
many TRBD1 TRBJ1-1 TRBV12-3/TRBV12-4 CASSLGGQNGAEAFF TGTGCCAGCAGTTTAGGGGGACAGAATGGGGCTGAAGCTTTCTTT
NA TRBD2 TRBJ2-2 TRBV5-1 CASSLVLAGVTGELFF TGCGCCAGCAGCTTGGTCCTAGCGGGAGTCACCGGGGAGCTGTTTTTT
few TRBD2 TRBJ2-1 TRBV20-1 CSAPAGGLFF TGCAGTGCTCCAGCGGGAGGATTGTTCTTC
many TRBD1 TRBJ1-1 TRBV5-1 CASSWTGPTEAFF TGCGCCAGCAGCTGGACAGGGCCCACTGAAGCTTTCTTT
NA NA TRBJ2-7 TRBV24-1 CATSDLPPDFYEQYF TGTGCCACCAGTGATTTGCCCCCAGATTTTTACGAGCAGTACTTC
many NA TRBJ1-1 TRBV2 CASTGPNTEAFF TGTGCCAGCACTGGGCCCAACACTGAAGCTTTCTTT
many TRBD2 TRBJ2-7 TRBV20-1 CSAKGLAAYEQYF TGCAGTGCTAAGGGACTAGCGGCCTACGAGCAGTACTTC
many NA TRBJ1-2 TRBV6-1 CASSERRGLAYGYTF TGTGCCAGCAGTGAAAGAAGGGGCCTTGCCTATGGCTACACCTTC
few TRBD1 TRBJ2-5 TRBV6-1 CASREGTATLPGETQYF TGTGCCAGCAGGGAAGGGACAGCGACACTACCAGGAGAGACCCAGTACTTC
few TRBD2 TRBJ2-5 TRBV12-5 CASAKGLADFQETQYF TGTGCTAGTGCCAAAGGACTAGCGGACTTCCAAGAGACCCAGTACTTC
many NA TRBJ2-5 TRBV7-2 CASDLGETQYF TGTGCCAGCGACCTGGGAGAGACCCAGTACTTC
NA NA TRBJ2-5 TRBV28 CASSLSRDFLAETQYF TGTGCCAGCAGTCTCTCCCGGGACTTCTTGGCGGAGACCCAGTACTTC
many NA TRBJ2-2 TRBV19 CASRRQGWTGELFF TGTGCCAGTAGGAGGCAGGGATGGACCGGGGAGCTGTTTTTT
NA NA TRBJ1-1 TRBV12-3/TRBV12-4 CASSTEWGAGTEAFF TGTGCCAGCAGCACAGAGTGGGGGGCTGGCACTGAAGCTTTCTTT
many NA TRBJ1-2 TRBV13 CASSLGLIGGRNGYTF TGTGCCAGCAGCTTAGGCCTAATTGGGGGGCGCAATGGCTACACCTTC
NA TRBD1 TRBJ1-1 TRBV29-1 CSVWDRQNTEAFF TGCAGCGTTTGGGACAGGCAGAACACTGAAGCTTTCTTT
few TRBD2 TRBJ2-7 TRBV11-2 CASSPLGMGRAYEQYF TGTGCCAGCAGCCCTCTAGGTATGGGGAGGGCCTACGAGCAGTACTTC
NA NA TRBJ1-3 TRBV6-8 CASSPSARRHPHISGNTIYF TGTGCCAGCAGTCCCTCGGCGCGGAGGCATCCACACATCTCTGGAAACACCATATATTTT